This T cell receptor beta chain was sequenced for a study of Graves' ophthalmopathy and Graves' hyperthyroidism. About the study: Peripheral blood collection took place at initial diagnosis, before any treatment.

For repertoire sequencing, the TCR beta CDR3 regions were amplified from RNA transcripts. An opening RT-PCR round employed HTBI primers and preceded a second-round multiplex PCR. One entry per CDR3 protein results from TCRdb running MiXCR on the multiplex PCR reads. This sample carries around 340,000 distinct CDR3 sequences, 17% of them seen once, and the ten largest clones take 9% to 15%. Concerning this clonotype: A much larger clonotype is one base distant, so this may be a read error.

The CDR3 runs 15 residues. The V gene's germline CDR1 is MNHEY and CDR2 SMNVEV (reference sequence). V lost 10 bases to trimming and J lost 0 bases; unmatched junction nucleotides: 9. Moderate-to-severe activity, CAS at least 3, NOSPECS at least 4 and duration under 3 months characterized donors with ophthalmopathy. The PBMCs originated from roughly 10 ml of fresh peripheral blood. The sequenced sample consisted of peripheral blood. The receptor's source is an adult man with Graves' ophthalmopathy. The V and J genes are TRBV27 and TRBJ1-3; 7 nucleotides agree with TRBD1. CDR3 sequence reads: CAIRSGTVSGNTIYF. The CDR3 region has the DNA TGTGCCATCAGATCCGGGACAGTCTCTGGAAACACCATATATTTT.